This T cell receptor (beta chain) was recorded in a study of cytomegalovirus exposure and HLA in healthy donors. It was with 60 Vbeta and 13 Jbeta primers that the PCR ran. The assay was immunoSEQ multiplex PCR, and TCRdb's table has in-frame clones only and misses some. The sample lists 130,000 to 150,000 clones; 75% to 80% were seen once. V lost 6 bases to trimming and J lost 1 base, with 15 bases between them. The CDR3 covers 15 residues. Germline CDR1 LNHDA, CDR2 SQIVND (reference sequence). The origin of this receptor is a woman in her 30s in good health and CMV-seronegative. This chain uses TRBV19 with TRBJ1-1, with D maybe TRBD1 (6 bases). The sample consisted of PBMCs. In nucleotides, the CDR3 is TGTGCCAGTAGGGGAGTACAGGGAAGGAACACTGAAGCTTTCTTT. It translates to CASRGVQGRNTEAFF.